These T cell receptor beta chains were read from a single sample in a study of OX40 agonist ivuxolimab in advanced cancers. Sequenced by immunoSEQ multiplex PCR; TCRdb stores in-frame clones only, minus some. The repertoire holds 70,000 or so clones, around 90% seen once, with 1.3% in the top ten. The input for sequencing was CD4+ or CD8+ T cells sorted from blood, taken in a trial of the OX40 agonist ivuxolimab. The source is an adult with an advanced solid tumor such as melanoma, head and neck, liver or kidney cancer. Each CDR3 is given with its conserved first and last residue. Each record gives: V gene, D gene, J gene, clone size, CDR3 protein, CDR3 DNA. D genes are given only for firm matches. Clone size is shown for a subset of rows, as once, few, many or a class of expanded clone.

>TRBV28|.|TRBJ2-7|.
CASSPPGEASEQYF
TGTGCCAGCAGTCCCCCGGGGGAGGCATCCGAGCAGTACTTC
>TRBV7-2|.|TRBJ2-3|.
CASSSHRDTYTDTQYF
TGTGCCAGCAGCTCGCACCGGGACACCTACACAGATACGCAGTATTTT
>TRBV9|TRBD1|TRBJ1-2|.
CASSVAGTGRFGYTF
TGTGCCAGCAGCGTCGCGGGGACAGGGAGGTTTGGCTACACCTTC
>TRBV28|.|TRBJ2-7|.
CASSSPPGRYEQYF
TGTGCCAGCAGTTCCCCCCCAGGTCGCTACGAGCAGTACTTC
>TRBV18|.|TRBJ2-7|once
CASSPTAQYEQYF
TGTGCCAGCTCACCAACGGCCCAGTACGAGCAGTACTTC
>TRBV6-5|TRBD1|TRBJ2-1|.
CASSLGQEYNEQFF
TGTGCCAGCAGTTTGGGACAGGAGTACAATGAGCAGTTCTTC
>TRBV16|TRBD1|TRBJ1-5|.
CASSQSGTGNQPQHF
TGTGCCAGCAGCCAATCCGGGACAGGGAATCAGCCCCAGCATTTT
>TRBV7-9|TRBD2|TRBJ2-5|.
CASSIDLAGQETQYF
TGTGCCAGCAGCATTGACTTAGCGGGGCAAGAGACCCAGTACTTC
>TRBV5-6|TRBD2|TRBJ2-3|.
CASSSRRSGRTLDTQYF
TGTGCCAGCAGCTCCCGCAGGAGCGGGAGGACCTTGGATACGCAGTATTTT
>TRBV29-1|.|TRBJ2-3|.
CSVEEVGYHTQYF
TGCAGCGTTGAAGAAGTAGGCTACCATACGCAGTATTTT
>TRBV18|.|TRBJ1-2|.
CASSPGYRADGYTF
TGTGCCAGCTCACCGGGGTACAGGGCAGATGGCTACACCTTC
>TRBV7-7|.|TRBJ2-3|.
CASSLGTGSTDTQYF
TGTGCTAGCAGCTTGGGGACGGGGAGCACAGATACGCAGTATTTT
>TRBV11-2|.|TRBJ2-7|.
CASSLEGGTYEQYF
TGTGCCAGCAGCTTAGAAGGAGGGACCTACGAGCAGTACTTC
>TRBV6-1|.|TRBJ2-3|.
CASRGVGASTDTQYF
TGTGCCAGCAGGGGCGTGGGGGCTAGCACAGATACGCAGTATTTT
>TRBV15|.|TRBJ2-5|.
CATSRDKGRVETQYF
TGTGCCACCAGCAGAGATAAGGGGAGAGTAGAGACCCAGTACTTC
>TRBV6-5|TRBD1|TRBJ1-1|.
CASSQQGAFRTEAFF
TGTGCCAGCAGCCAGCAGGGGGCATTTCGCACTGAAGCTTTCTTT
>TRBV28|.|TRBJ1-5|.
CASRAPGDNQPQHF
TGTGCCAGCAGAGCCCCGGGGGACAATCAGCCCCAGCATTTT
>TRBV4-1|.|TRBJ1-5|.
CASSQEPGPNNQPQHF
TGCGCCAGCAGCCAAGAGCCGGGACCAAACAATCAGCCCCAGCATTTT
>TRBV9|TRBD2|TRBJ2-1|.
CASSGVSGGAGNEQFF
TGTGCCAGCAGCGGCGTTAGCGGGGGGGCCGGGAATGAGCAGTTCTTC
>TRBV9|.|TRBJ2-3|few
CASSVGGGGPSDTQYF
TGTGCCAGCAGCGTAGGAGGGGGAGGGCCCTCAGATACGCAGTATTTT
>TRBV25-1|TRBD1|TRBJ1-5|.
CASSHTGGGNQPQHF
TGTGCCAGCAGCCATACAGGGGGCGGGAATCAGCCCCAGCATTTT
>TRBV12-5|.|TRBJ2-2|once
CASGGPAELFF
TGTGCTAGTGGTGGCCCAGCGGAGCTGTTTTTT
>TRBV5-1|TRBD1|TRBJ2-7|.
CASSSRTGGSMISYEQYF
TGCGCCAGCAGCTCCCGGACAGGGGGTTCAATGATCTCCTACGAGCAGTACTTC
>TRBV2|.|TRBJ2-5|.
CASSVTQETQYF
TGTGCCAGCAGTGTCACACAAGAGACCCAGTACTTC
>TRBV5-1|.|TRBJ1-2|.
CASSLSTGLNYGYTF
TGCGCCAGCAGCTTGTCGACAGGCCTAAACTATGGCTACACCTTC
>TRBV5-5|.|TRBJ2-2|.
CASSYLPVANTGELFF
TGTGCCAGCAGCTACTTACCAGTCGCGAACACCGGGGAGCTGTTTTTT
>TRBV2|.|TRBJ2-1|.
CASRTHYNEQFF
TGTGCCAGCAGGACCCATTACAATGAGCAGTTCTTC
>TRBV7-9|TRBD1|TRBJ2-5|.
CASTPTGQGGETQYF
TGTGCCAGCACCCCTACAGGACAGGGGGGAGAGACCCAGTACTTC
>TRBV28|TRBD1|TRBJ2-7|.
CASSLWGTGDYEQYF
TGTGCCAGCAGTTTATGGGGGACAGGGGACTACGAGCAGTACTTC
>TRBV21-1|.|TRBJ1-2|.
CASSRQSEATNYGYTF
TGTGCCAGCAGTCGACAGAGTGAGGCCACTAACTATGGCTACACCTTC